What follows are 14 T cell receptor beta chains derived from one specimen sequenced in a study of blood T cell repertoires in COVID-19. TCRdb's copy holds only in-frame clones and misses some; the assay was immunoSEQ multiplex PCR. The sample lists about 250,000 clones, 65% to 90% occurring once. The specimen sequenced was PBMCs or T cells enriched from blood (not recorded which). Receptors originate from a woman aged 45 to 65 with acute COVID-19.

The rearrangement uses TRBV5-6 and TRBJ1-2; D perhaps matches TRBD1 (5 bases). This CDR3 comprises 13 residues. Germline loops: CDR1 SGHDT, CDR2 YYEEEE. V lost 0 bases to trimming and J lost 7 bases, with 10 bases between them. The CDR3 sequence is CASSLEGRGGYTF. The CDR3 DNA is TGTGCCAGCAGCTTGGAGGGGAGGGGTGGCTACACCTTC.

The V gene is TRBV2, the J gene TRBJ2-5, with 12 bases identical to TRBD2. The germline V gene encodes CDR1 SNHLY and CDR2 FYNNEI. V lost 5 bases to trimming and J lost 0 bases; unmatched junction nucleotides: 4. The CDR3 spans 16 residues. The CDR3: CASSTGTSGYQETQYF. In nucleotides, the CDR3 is TGTGCCAGCAGTACCGGGACTAGCGGGTACCAAGAGACCCAGTACTTC.

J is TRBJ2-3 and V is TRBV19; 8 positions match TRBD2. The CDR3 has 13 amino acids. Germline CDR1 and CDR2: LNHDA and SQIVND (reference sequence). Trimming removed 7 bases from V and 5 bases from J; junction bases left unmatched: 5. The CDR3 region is CASNQRGLDTQYF. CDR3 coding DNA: TGTGCCAGTAATCAGCGGGGGTTAGATACGCAGTATTTT.

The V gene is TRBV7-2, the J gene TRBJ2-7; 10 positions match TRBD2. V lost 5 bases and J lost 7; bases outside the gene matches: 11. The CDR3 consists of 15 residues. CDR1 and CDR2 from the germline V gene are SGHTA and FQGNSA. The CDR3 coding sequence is TGTGCCAGCAGCCCGCTAGCGGGGGATATCTCTGAGCAGTACTTC. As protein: CASSPLAGDISEQYF.

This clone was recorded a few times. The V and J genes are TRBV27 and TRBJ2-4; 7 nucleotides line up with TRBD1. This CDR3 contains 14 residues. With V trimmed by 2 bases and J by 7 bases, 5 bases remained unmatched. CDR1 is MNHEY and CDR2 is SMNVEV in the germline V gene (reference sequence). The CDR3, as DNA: TGTGCCAGCAGTTTAGGGGACAGACTTAACATTCAGTACTTC. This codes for CASSLGDRLNIQYF.

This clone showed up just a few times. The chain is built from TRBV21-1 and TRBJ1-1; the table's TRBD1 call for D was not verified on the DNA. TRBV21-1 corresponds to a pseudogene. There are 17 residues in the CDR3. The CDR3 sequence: CASSNGTGDRLNTEAFF. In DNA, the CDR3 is TGTGCCAGCAGCAACGGGACAGGGGACCGGCTGAACACTGAAGCTTTCTTT.

The CDR3 DNA reads TGTGCCAGCAGTGAAGGAGCCCCCCAAGAGACCCAGTACTTC. This gives the protein CASSEGAPQETQYF. The rearrangement links TRBV2 to TRBJ2-5; D gene unclear. CDR3 length equals 14 residues. Trimming stripped 1 base from V and 1 base from J, with 7 bases between. Germline V gene sequence: CDR1 SNHLY, CDR2 FYNNEI.

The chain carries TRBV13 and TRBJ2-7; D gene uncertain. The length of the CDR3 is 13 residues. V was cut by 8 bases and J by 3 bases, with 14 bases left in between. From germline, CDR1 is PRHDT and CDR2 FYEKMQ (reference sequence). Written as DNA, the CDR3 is TGTGCCAGCCCCTATCCCGGGTACTACGAGCAGTACTTC. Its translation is CASPYPGYYEQYF.

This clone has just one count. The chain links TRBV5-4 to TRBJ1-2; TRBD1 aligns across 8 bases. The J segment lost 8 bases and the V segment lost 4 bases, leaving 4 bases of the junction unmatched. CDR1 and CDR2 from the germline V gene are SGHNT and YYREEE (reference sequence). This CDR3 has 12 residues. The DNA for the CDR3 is TGTGCCAGCAGCACGGACAGGGACGGCTACACCTTC. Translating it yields CASSTDRDGYTF.

CDR3 DNA sequence: TGTGCCAGCAGCTTAGGGCGGGGGAATAACTATGGCTACACCTTC. Its protein product is CASSLGRGNNYGYTF. The chain recombines TRBV7-8 with TRBJ1-2; TRBD1 is a possible D gene (5 bases). From germline, CDR1 is SGHVS and CDR2 FQNEAQ. The ends were cut back, 1 base at V and 1 base at J, with 10 bases in the middle. The CDR3 is made up of 15 amino acids.

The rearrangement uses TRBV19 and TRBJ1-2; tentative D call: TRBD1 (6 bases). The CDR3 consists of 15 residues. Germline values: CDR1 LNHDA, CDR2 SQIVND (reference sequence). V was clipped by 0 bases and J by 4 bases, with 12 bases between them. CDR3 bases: TGTGCCAGTAGTATAGACCAGGGGCGAGTCTATGGCTACACCTTC. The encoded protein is CASSIDQGRVYGYTF.

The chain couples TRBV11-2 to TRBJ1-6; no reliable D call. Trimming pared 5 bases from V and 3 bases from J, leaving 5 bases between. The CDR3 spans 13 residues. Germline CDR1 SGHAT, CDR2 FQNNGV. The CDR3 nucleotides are TGTGCCAGCAGCACGGGCTATAATTCACCCCTCCACTTT. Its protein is CASSTGYNSPLHF.

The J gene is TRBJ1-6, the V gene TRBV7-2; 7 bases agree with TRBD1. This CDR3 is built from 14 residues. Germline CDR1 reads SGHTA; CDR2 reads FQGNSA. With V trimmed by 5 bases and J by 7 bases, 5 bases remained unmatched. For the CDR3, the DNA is TGTGCCAGCAGCCCCGGGACAGAAAATTCACCCCTCCACTTT. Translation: CASSPGTENSPLHF.

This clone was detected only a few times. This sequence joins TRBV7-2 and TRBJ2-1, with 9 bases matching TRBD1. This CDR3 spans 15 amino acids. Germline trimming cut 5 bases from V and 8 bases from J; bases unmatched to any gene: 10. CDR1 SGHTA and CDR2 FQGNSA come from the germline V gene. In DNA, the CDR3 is TGTGCCAGCAGCCGGGGACAGGGTTATAGGCATGAGCAGTTCTTC. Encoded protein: CASSRGQGYRHEQFF.